This T cell receptor (beta chain) originates from a study of beta chain features in type 1 diabetes. Germline V gene lookup returns CDR1 SGHTA and CDR2 FQGNSA. Trimming cost V 3 bases and J 4 bases; bases outside gene matches: 9. The CDR3 has 16 residues. The table lists this clone with a few counts. Sequenced material consisted of expressed TCRB transcripts (all of the isolated RNA was reverse transcribed). Repertoires were generated with immunoSEQ multiplex PCR, while TCRdb's copy carries only in-frame clones and drops some. Of around 200,000 clones listed, about 13% are singletons. This TCR was sampled from a woman aged 18-35 years in good health. Sequencing input: central memory CD4+ T cells from blood. This chain uses TRBV7-2 with TRBJ2-5, with TRBD2 matching 9 bases. CDR3 loop: CASSLASGILRETQYF. In nucleotides, the CDR3 is TGTGCCAGCAGCTTGGCTAGCGGGATATTAAGAGAGACCCAGTACTTC.